These 7 T cell receptor beta chains share one sample of origin, sequenced in a study of vaccination and CD4 T cells after COVID-19. CD4+ T cells that had been cultured provided DNA sequenced with the Oncomine TCR Beta short-read assay. MiXCR, applied by TCRdb to the PCR reads, yields one record per CDR3 protein. In the table there are about 24,000 distinct CDR3 sequences, roughly three fifths of which are singletons. Treatment defined: roughly 11-day PBMC culture with coronavirus spike peptide pools or control peptides (ViraFEST assay). What these receptors recognize is not known. This specimen was CD4+ T cells from blood, cultured in vitro, taken after SARS-CoV-2 vaccination. These receptors came from a human donor who received a COVID-19 vaccine.

The chain employs TRBV3-1 and TRBJ1-2; weak D call: TRBD1 (6 bases). CDR1 and CDR2 (germline): LGHDT, YNNKEL (reference sequence). Trimming shortened V by 6 bases and J by 2 bases, and 19 bases separated the two germline ends. The CDR3 is 16 residues long. The CDR3 DNA is TGTGCCAGCAGTCTCGCGGGGGGGGGCAAGAACTATGGCTACACCTTC. Its protein product is CASSLAGGGKNYGYTF.

The CDR3 DNA follows: TGTGCCAGCAGCCCGTCAGGGGGCTACTACGAGCAGTACTTC. Its translation: CASSPSGGYYEQYF. This rearrangement joins TRBV7-6 to TRBJ2-7; TRBD1 aligns across 8 bases. CDR1 and CDR2 from the germline V gene are SGHVS and FNYEAQ. CDR3 length: 14 amino acids. Trimming removed 5 bases from V and 3 bases from J; junction bases left unmatched: 6.

This clonotype was seen once. The rearrangement links TRBV27 to TRBJ2-1, with TRBD1 matching 11 bases. The CDR3 consists of 15 residues. Losses at the gene ends were 6 bases for V and 7 bases for J; bases not matched to a gene: 8. Per the germline V gene, CDR1 is MNHEY and CDR2 is SMNVEV (reference sequence). The CDR3 loop is CASSRTGGVVNEQFF. The CDR3 DNA sequence: TGTGCCAGCAGCCGGACAGGGGGCGTAGTGAATGAGCAGTTCTTC.

The rearrangement uses TRBV1 and TRBJ1-6; the D call in the table, TRBD1, was not verified against the DNA. TRBV1 is tagged as a pseudogene. The CDR3 contains 17 residues. Written as DNA, the CDR3 is TGCACCACGCTAATTCACCTCGGGACAGGGCATAATTCACCCCTCCACTTT. As protein: CTTLIHLGTGHNSPLHF.

The chain couples TRBV12-3 or TRBV12-4 to TRBJ2-5; D is perhaps TRBD1 (6 bases). V was cut by 7 bases and J by 3 bases, with 12 bases left in between. This CDR3 is 13 amino acids long. CDR3: CASTRTAEETQYF. The CDR3 nucleotides are TGTGCCAGCACCAGGACAGCCGAAGAGACCCAGTACTTC.

The rearrangement links TRBV5-1 to TRBJ2-5; TRBD1 or TRBD2 may be the D gene (6 bases each). The CDR3 has 14 amino acids. V gave up 2 bases and J gave up 5 bases, with 13 bases separating them. Germline values: CDR1 SGHRS, CDR2 YFSETQ. The CDR3 nucleotides are TGCGCCAGCAGCTTAGGAGGGGGTGTCGAGACCCAGTACTTC. Translated, it gives CASSLGGGVETQYF.

This chain joins TRBV5-1 and TRBJ1-6; 8 bases agree with TRBD1. V was pared by 5 bases and J by 9 bases, with 7 bases of the junction left unmatched. CDR3 length: 14 residues. Germline V lookup: CDR1 SGHRS, CDR2 YFSETQ. The CDR3 DNA sequence: TGCGCCAGCAGGCCCAGGGGGCAAGGTTCACCCCTCCACTTT. Protein: CASRPRGQGSPLHF.